One and the same sample provided the 21 T cell receptor beta chains below, sequenced in a study of vaccination and CD4 T cells after COVID-19. One entry per CDR3 protein results from TCRdb running MiXCR on the PCR reads. This repertoire shows about 20,000 distinct CDR3 sequences, about 59% found once; its top ten account for 0.85% to 1.3%. Specimen: CD4+ T cells from blood, collected before SARS-CoV-2 vaccination. The receptors stem from a human donor who had recovered from COVID-19.

This clonotype was counted between two and nine times. The J gene is TRBJ1-2, the V gene TRBV6-1; 9 positions agree with TRBD1. The CDR3 spans 14 residues. Germline CDR1 is MNHNS and CDR2 is SASEGT. The V gene end was trimmed by 4 bases and the J gene end by 8 bases; junction bases not matched to a gene: 8. CDR3 region: CASSAEDRGWGYTF. CDR3 nucleotide sequence: TGTGCCAGCAGTGCCGAGGACAGGGGATGGGGCTACACCTTC.

In its sample, this clonotype was seen a few times. This chain joins TRBV7-9 and TRBJ2-7, with D unresolved. CDR1 and CDR2 from the germline V gene are SEHNR and FQNEAQ (reference sequence). V lost 2 bases and J lost 6, with 11 bases in between. This CDR3 is 13 amino acids long. CDR3 amino acids: CASSLSLSVEQYF. The CDR3, as DNA: TGTGCCAGCAGCTTATCTTTGTCCGTCGAGCAGTACTTC.

This clonotype was found once. The V gene is TRBV28, the J gene TRBJ2-7; D possibly corresponds to TRBD2 (5 bases). The CDR3 totals 14 residues. V lost 1 base to trimming and J lost 2 bases, with 9 bases between them. Germline CDR1 and CDR2: MDHEN and SYDVKM. CDR3 DNA sequence: TGTGCCAGCAGTTTATTTCCGGGGACCTACGAGCAGTACTTC. This gives the protein CASSLFPGTYEQYF.

The CDR3 coding sequence is TGTGCCAGCAGTACTTGGAGCATCTACAAGGGCTACGAGCAGTACTTC. Translated: CASSTWSIYKGYEQYF. This chain connects TRBV28 to TRBJ2-7; D gene ambiguous. In germline, CDR1 is MDHEN, CDR2 SYDVKM. The CDR3 spans 16 residues. V was cut by 5 bases and J by 3 bases, with 20 bases left in between. The complete variable domain, with remaining parts taken from reference TRBV28 and TRBJ2-7, reads DVKVTQSSRYLVKRTGEKVFLECVQDMDHENMFWYRQDPGLGLRLIYFSYDVKMKEKGDIPEGYSVSREKKERFSLILESASTNQTSMYLCASSTWSIYKGYEQYFGPGTRLTVT.

The genes are TRBV28 and TRBJ2-5, with 9 bases lining up with TRBD1. This CDR3 is built from 19 residues. CDR1 and CDR2 from the germline V gene are MDHEN and SYDVKM. V lost 5 bases and J lost 7; bases outside the gene matches: 23. Here the CDR3 reads CASSLHPSSGTGFLVTQYF. The CDR3 region has the DNA TGTGCCAGCAGTCTACACCCATCCTCCGGGACAGGGTTTTTAGTGACCCAGTACTTC.

In the case of this clonotype: One junction end disagrees with the germline gene, perhaps due to a read error. The chain uses TRBV19 and TRBJ2-3, with TRBD2 as a possible D gene (6 bases). Germline V gene lookup returns CDR1 LNHDA and CDR2 SQIVND (reference sequence). This CDR3 is built from 13 residues. The CDR3 nucleotides read TGTGCCAGTAGTATAGAGGGGGGTACCCTCCTGGATTTT. Translating gives CASSIEGGTLLDF.

In DNA, the CDR3 is TGTGCCAGCAGCTTCCGTGATGCGGTCACCGGGGAGCTGTTTTTT. Translation: CASSFRDAVTGELFF. The V call is TRBV7-9, the J call TRBJ2-2, with D unresolved. This CDR3 is built from 15 residues. V lost 3 bases, J lost 4 bases, and 12 bases lay in between. Germline assignment: CDR1 SEHNR and CDR2 FQNEAQ (reference sequence).

The sample holds a few counts of this clonotype. The CDR3 here is CSARGSSLETQYF. In nucleotides, the CDR3 is TGCAGTGCTAGAGGGTCTAGCCTGGAGACCCAGTACTTC. The chain recombines TRBV20-1 with TRBJ2-5; D is perhaps TRBD2 (5 bases). The CDR3 contains 13 residues. Trimming pared 1 base from V and 5 bases from J, leaving 11 bases between. Germline V gene sequence: CDR1 DFQATT, CDR2 SNEGSKA (reference sequence).

The table lists this clonotype with a few counts. This chain joins TRBV20-1 and TRBJ1-5; D perhaps matches TRBD1 (5 bases). The germline V and J ends were trimmed by 3 bases and 3 bases, with 15 bases remaining between them. Germline V gene data show CDR1 as DFQATT and CDR2 as SNEGSKA (reference sequence). This CDR3 has 15 residues. For the CDR3, the DNA is TGCAGTGCTAGGCCTACGAGGGGTTACAATCAGCCCCAGCATTTT. Translated, it gives CSARPTRGYNQPQHF.

The rearrangement uses TRBV24-1 and TRBJ2-1; 8 positions agree with TRBD2. The CDR3 covers 17 residues. With V trimmed by 3 bases and J by 2 bases, 8 bases remained unmatched. The germline V gene has CDR1 KGHDR and CDR2 SFDVKD. CDR3 amino acids: CATSDAYSGTTYNEQFF. The DNA of the CDR3 is TGTGCCACCAGTGATGCGTATAGCGGGACCACCTACAATGAGCAGTTCTTC.

The chain couples TRBV7-2 to TRBJ2-3; D may be TRBD2 (5 bases). V was shortened by 3 bases and J by 2 bases, with 6 bases between the two germline ends. This CDR3 has 13 amino acids. In germline, CDR1 is SGHTA, CDR2 FQGNSA. CDR3 loop: CASSLGATDTQYF. The CDR3 DNA follows: TGTGCCAGCAGCTTGGGAGCCACAGATACGCAGTATTTT. The full variable domain, its missing parts supplied by reference TRBV7-2 and TRBJ2-3, is GAGVSQSPSNKVTEKGKDVELRCDPISGHTALYWYRQSLGQGLEFLIYFQGNSAPDKSGLPSDRFSAERTGGSVSTLTIQRTQQEDSAVYLCASSLGATDTQYFGPGTRLTVL.

V is TRBV28 and J is TRBJ1-1; the D is unclear. This CDR3 is built from 11 residues. CDR1 and CDR2 (germline): MDHEN, SYDVKM. Trimming cost V 6 bases and J 3 bases, with 5 bases left between them. CDR3 protein: CASRKYTEAFF. Written as DNA, the CDR3 is TGTGCCAGCAGGAAATACACTGAAGCTTTCTTT.

This chain uses TRBV5-4 with TRBJ1-2; D unresolved. The germline V and J ends were trimmed by 4 bases and 2 bases, with 9 bases remaining between them. The CDR3 is 13 residues long. Germline values: CDR1 SGHNT, CDR2 YYREEE (reference sequence). The CDR3 bases are TGTGCCAGCAGCCCCTCTGGGAACTATGGCTACACCTTC. This encodes CASSPSGNYGYTF.

The CDR3 reads CSASFFGTNSPLHF. In nucleotides, the CDR3 is TGCAGTGCTAGCTTTTTTGGGACTAATTCACCCCTCCACTTT. The chain recombines TRBV20-1 with TRBJ1-6, with a possible D match to TRBD1 (5 bases). Germline V gene lookup returns CDR1 DFQATT and CDR2 SNEGSKA (reference sequence). Trimming left V 3 bases short and J 6 bases short, with 12 bases between. The CDR3 runs to 14 residues.

In this sample, this clonotype turned up once. For the CDR3, the DNA is TGTGCCAGCAGCTTCTCGTCAGGAGTGTACGAGCAGTACTTC. Protein product: CASSFSSGVYEQYF. The rearrangement uses TRBV11-2 and TRBJ2-7; no clear D. This CDR3 comprises 14 residues. V dropped 3 bases and J dropped 4 bases, with 13 bases sitting between them. Germline loops: CDR1 SGHAT, CDR2 FQNNGV.

This clonotype is medium-sized within its sample. This chain joins TRBV12-2 and TRBJ2-1; TRBD2, the table's D call, lacks a check against the DNA. TRBV12-2 is annotated as a pseudogene. CDR3 size: 15 residues. CDR3: CASRVRGPRYNEQFF. CDR3 coding DNA: TGTGCAAGTCGCGTTCGTGGGCCGCGTTACAATGAGCAGTTCTTC.

This chain links TRBV20-1 with TRBJ2-3; the match to TRBD2 covers 10 bases. The CDR3 is 14 amino acids. Trimming at V came to 8 bases and at J to 3 bases, leaving 8 bases not matched to a gene. Germline V CDR1 and CDR2: DFQATT, SNEGSKA (reference sequence). This chain's CDR3 is CSSIPSGSTDTQYF. The DNA for the CDR3 is TGCAGTTCGATCCCTAGCGGGAGTACAGATACGCAGTATTTT.

The chain links TRBV28 to TRBJ2-3; possibly TRBD2 for D (7 bases). Germline V CDR1 and CDR2: MDHEN, SYDVKM. V lost 10 bases to trimming and J lost 1 base, with 24 bases between them. The CDR3 totals 17 residues. Here the CDR3 reads CATARGGSRFGTDTQYF. The CDR3 DNA reads TGTGCCACGGCTAGGGGGGGATCAAGGTTTGGCACAGATACGCAGTATTTT.

The J gene is TRBJ2-1, the V gene TRBV20-1; D is unresolved. Germline CDR1 and CDR2: DFQATT and SNEGSKA (reference sequence). CDR3 length: 11 amino acids. V lost 6 bases and J 7 bases, leaving 10 bases between the germline ends. The CDR3 region has the DNA TGCAGTGCCAGTAGTGATAATGAGCAGTTCTTC. Translated, it gives CSASSDNEQFF.

The chain joins TRBV19 to TRBJ2-3; no reliable D call. CDR3 length equals 15 residues. Trimming took off 3 bases at V and 0 bases at J, with 10 bases between the two ends. Germline V lookup: CDR1 LNHDA, CDR2 SQIVND (reference sequence). This chain's CDR3 is CASSMFGESTDTQYF. The CDR3 DNA follows: TGTGCCAGTAGTATGTTTGGCGAGAGCACAGATACGCAGTATTTT.

The V gene is TRBV23-1, the J gene TRBJ1-1; D call uncertain. TRBV23-1 counts as an open reading frame of uncertain function. The CDR3 is made up of 13 amino acids. V dropped 5 bases and J dropped 6 bases, with 13 bases sitting between them. This CDR3 reads CASSYSKVAEAFF. CDR3 nucleotide sequence: TGCGCCAGCAGTTACAGTAAGGTAGCTGAAGCTTTCTTT.